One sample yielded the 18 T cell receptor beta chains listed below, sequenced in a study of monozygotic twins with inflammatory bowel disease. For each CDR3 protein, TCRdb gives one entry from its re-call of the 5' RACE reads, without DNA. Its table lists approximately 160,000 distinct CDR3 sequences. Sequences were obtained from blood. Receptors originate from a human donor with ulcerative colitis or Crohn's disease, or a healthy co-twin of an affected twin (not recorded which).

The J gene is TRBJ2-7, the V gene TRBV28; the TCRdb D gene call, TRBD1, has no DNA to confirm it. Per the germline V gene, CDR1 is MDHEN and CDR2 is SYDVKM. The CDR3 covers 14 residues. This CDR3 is CASNTGQVRSEQYF.

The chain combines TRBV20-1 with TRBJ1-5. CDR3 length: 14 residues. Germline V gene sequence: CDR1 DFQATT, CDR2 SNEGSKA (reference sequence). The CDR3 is CSAGRAGGNQPQHF.

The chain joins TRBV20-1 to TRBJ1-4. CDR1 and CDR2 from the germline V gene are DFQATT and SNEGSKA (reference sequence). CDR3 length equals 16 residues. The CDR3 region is CSAREPLTSRKEKLFF.

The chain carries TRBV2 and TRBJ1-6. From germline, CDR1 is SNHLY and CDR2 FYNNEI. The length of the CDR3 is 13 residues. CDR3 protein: CAGSSSYNSPLHF. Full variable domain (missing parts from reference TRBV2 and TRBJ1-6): EPEVTQTPSHQVTQMGQEVILRCVPISNHLYFYWYRQILGQKVEFLVSFYNNEISEKSEIFDDQFSVERPDGSNFTLKIRSTKLEDSAMYFCAGSSSYNSPLHFGNGTRLTVT.

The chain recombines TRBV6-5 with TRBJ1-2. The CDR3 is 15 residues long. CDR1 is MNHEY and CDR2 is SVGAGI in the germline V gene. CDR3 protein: CASSSPALLGYGYTF.

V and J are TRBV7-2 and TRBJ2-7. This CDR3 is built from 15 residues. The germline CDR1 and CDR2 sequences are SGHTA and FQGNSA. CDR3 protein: CASSLEAGVLNEQYF.

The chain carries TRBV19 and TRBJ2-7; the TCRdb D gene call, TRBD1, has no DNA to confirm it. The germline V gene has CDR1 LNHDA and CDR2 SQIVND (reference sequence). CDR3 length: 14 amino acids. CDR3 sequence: CASTGPGQGTEQYF.

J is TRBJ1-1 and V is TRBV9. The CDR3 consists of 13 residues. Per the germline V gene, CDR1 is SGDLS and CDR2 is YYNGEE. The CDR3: CASSVLPNTEAFF.

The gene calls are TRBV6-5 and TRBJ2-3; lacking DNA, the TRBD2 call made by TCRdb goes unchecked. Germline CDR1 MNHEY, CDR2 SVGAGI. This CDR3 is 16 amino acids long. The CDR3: CASSTISGGITDTQYF.

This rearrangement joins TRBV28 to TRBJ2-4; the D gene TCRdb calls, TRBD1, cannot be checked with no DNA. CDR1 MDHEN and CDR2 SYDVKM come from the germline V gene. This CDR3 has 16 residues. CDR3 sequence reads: CASRGTGFSAKNIQYF.

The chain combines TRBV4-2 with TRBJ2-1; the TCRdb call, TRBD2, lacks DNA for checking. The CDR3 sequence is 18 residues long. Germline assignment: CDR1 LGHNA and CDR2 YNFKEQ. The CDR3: CASSQDRASGGLGNEQFF.

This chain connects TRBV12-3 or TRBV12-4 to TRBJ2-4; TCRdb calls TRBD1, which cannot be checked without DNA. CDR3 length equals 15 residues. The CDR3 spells CASSTRTGWKNIQYF.

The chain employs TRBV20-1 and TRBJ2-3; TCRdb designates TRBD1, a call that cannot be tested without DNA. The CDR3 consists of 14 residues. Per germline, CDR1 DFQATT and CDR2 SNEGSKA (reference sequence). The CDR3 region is CSATGQGGADTQYF.

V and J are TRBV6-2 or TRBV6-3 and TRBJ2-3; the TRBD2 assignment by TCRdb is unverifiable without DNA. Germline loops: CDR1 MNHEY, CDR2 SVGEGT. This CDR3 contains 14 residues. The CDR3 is CASGFGGDPDTQYF.

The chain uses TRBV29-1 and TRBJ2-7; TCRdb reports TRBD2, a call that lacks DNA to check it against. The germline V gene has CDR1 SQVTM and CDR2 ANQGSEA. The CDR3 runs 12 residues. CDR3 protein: CSVKRGGSEQYF.

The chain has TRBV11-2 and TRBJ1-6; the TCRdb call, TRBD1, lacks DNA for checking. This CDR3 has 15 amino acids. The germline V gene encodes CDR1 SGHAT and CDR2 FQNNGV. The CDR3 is CASSHDPGQNSPLHF. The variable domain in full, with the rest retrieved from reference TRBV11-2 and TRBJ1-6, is EAGVAQSPRYKIIEKRQSVAFWCNPISGHATLYWYQQILGQGPKLLIQFQNNGVVDDSQLPKDRFSAERLKGVDSTLKIQPAKLEDSAVYLCASSHDPGQNSPLHFGNGTRLTVT.

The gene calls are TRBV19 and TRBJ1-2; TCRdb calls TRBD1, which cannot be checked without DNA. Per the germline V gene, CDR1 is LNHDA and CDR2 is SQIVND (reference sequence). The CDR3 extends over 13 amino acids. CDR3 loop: CASSIGQLYGYTF.

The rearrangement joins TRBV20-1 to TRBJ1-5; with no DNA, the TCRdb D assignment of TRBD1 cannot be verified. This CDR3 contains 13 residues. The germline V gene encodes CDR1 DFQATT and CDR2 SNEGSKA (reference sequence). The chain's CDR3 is CSARGDGYQPQHF.